This T cell receptor (beta chain) was sequenced during a study of blood T cell repertoires in COVID-19. At the level of the study: PBMCs, B-cell-depleted T cells, or T cells provided the cDNA or gDNA that made up the material.

As processed by the authors: Cell counts per sample came from amplifying reference gene primers. The protocol was immunoSEQ multiplex PCR, while the TCRdb copy is restricted to in-frame clones and leaves out a portion. V, J and clone size are taken as reported in that table, and D and trimming were inferred from the DNA itself. The repertoire includes 50,000 to 60,000 clones, around 80% of them detected once, and 20% to 30% sits in the top ten. Germline V gene lookup returns CDR1 KGHSH and CDR2 LQKENI. The CDR3 totals 13 residues. The V and J ends lost 3 bases and 6 bases, in that order; junction bases with no gene match: 2. Concerning this clone itself: The sample carries other DNA sequences with the same CDR3.

Seattle enrolled patients during active infection and tracked them longitudinally. The chain employs TRBV18 and TRBJ2-1, with 7 bases fitting TRBD2. This receptor was obtained from a woman of 80 years or more with COVID-19, enrolled during active disease. The specimen sequenced was peripheral blood. CDR3 DNA sequence: TGTGCCAGCTCACCTCCGGGGGGCAATGAGCAGTTCTTC. It is translated as CASSPPGGNEQFF.